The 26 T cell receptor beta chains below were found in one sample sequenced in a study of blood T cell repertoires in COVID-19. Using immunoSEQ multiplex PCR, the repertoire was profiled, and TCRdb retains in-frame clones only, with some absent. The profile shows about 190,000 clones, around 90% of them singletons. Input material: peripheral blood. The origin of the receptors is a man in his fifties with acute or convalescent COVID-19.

CDR3 amino acids: CASSPQNTEAFF. CDR3 DNA: TGTGCCAGCTCACCCCAGAACACTGAAGCTTTCTTT. The rearrangement links TRBV18 to TRBJ1-1; no clear D. The germline V gene has CDR1 KGHSH and CDR2 LQKENI. Trimming took 3 bases from V and 1 from J, leaving 3 bases between them. The CDR3 spans 12 residues.

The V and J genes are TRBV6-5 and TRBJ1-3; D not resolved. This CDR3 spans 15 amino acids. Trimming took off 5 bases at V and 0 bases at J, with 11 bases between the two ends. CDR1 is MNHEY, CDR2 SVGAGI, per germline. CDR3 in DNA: TGTGCCAGCAGTCCCACTGTGAGCTCTGGAAACACCATATATTTT. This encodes CASSPTVSSGNTIYF.

The CDR3 is CASSLEDREPQHF. The CDR3 nucleotides read TGTGCCAGCAGCTTGGAGGATCGGGAGCCCCAGCATTTT. This rearrangement joins TRBV5-6 to TRBJ1-5; D remains unclear. CDR3 length: 13 residues. The V gene lost 0 bases and the J gene lost 8 bases, with 9 bases spanning the gap. CDR1 is SGHDT, CDR2 YYEEEE, per germline.

The CDR3 here is CASSPRGEKLFF. In nucleotides, the CDR3 is TGTGCCAGCAGCCCCAGGGGTGAAAAACTGTTTTTT. The J gene is TRBJ1-4, the V gene TRBV5-4, with TRBD1 as a possible D gene (6 bases). The CDR3 consists of 12 residues. CDR1 is SGHNT and CDR2 is YYREEE in the germline V gene (reference sequence). The ends were cut back, 4 bases at V and 7 bases at J, with 8 bases in the middle.

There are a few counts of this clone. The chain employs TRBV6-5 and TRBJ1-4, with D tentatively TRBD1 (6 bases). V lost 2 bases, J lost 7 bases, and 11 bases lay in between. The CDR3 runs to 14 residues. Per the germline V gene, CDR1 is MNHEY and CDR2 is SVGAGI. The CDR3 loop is CASSYTYRVEKLFF. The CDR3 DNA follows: TGTGCCAGCAGTTACACCTACAGGGTTGAAAAACTGTTTTTT.

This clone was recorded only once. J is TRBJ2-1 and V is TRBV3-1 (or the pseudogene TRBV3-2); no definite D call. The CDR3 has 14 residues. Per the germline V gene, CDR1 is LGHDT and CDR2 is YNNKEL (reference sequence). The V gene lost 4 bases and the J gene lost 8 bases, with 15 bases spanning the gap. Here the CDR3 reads CASSPRLPPYEQFF. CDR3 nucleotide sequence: TGTGCCAGCAGCCCTCGACTTCCCCCTTATGAGCAGTTCTTC.

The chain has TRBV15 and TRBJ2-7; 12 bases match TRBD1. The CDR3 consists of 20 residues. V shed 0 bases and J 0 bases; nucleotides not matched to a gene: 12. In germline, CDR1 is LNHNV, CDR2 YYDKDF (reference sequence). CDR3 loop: CATSRDMPGQGAPSSYEQYV. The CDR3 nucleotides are TGTGCCACCAGCAGAGATATGCCGGGACAGGGGGCGCCGAGCTCCTACGAGCAGTACGTC.

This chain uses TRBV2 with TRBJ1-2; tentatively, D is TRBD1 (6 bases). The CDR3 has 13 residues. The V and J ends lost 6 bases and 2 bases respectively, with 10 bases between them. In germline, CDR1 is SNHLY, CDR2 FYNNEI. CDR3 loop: CASRRTDNYGYTF. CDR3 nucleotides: TGTGCCAGCAGAAGGACAGACAACTATGGCTACACCTTC. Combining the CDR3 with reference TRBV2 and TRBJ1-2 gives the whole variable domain EPEVTQTPSHQVTQMGQEVILRCVPISNHLYFYWYRQILGQKVEFLVSFYNNEISEKSEIFDDQFSVERPDGSNFTLKIRSTKLEDSAMYFCASRRTDNYGYTFGSGTRLTVV.

CDR3 amino acids: CASRTTSSDTQYF. CDR3 nucleotides: TGTGCCAGCAGGACGACTAGCTCAGATACGCAGTATTTT. This sequence joins TRBV5-4 and TRBJ2-3, with 7 bases that match TRBD2. This CDR3 has 13 residues. CDR1 is SGHNT and CDR2 is YYREEE in the germline V gene (reference sequence). With 5 bases clipped from V and 4 bases from J, the junction kept 4 bases outside the gene matches.

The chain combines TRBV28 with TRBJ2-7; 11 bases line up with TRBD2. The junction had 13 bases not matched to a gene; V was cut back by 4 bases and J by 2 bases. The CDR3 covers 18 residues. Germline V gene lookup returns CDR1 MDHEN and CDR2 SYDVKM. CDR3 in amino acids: CASSYPGTSGYTPYEQYF. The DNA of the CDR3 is TGTGCCAGCAGTTACCCCGGGACTAGCGGTTATACCCCCTACGAGCAGTACTTC.

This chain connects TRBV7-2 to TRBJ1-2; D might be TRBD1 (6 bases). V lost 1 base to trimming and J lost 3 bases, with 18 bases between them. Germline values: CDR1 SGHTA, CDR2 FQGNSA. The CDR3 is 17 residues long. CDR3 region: CASSLEGHWASDYGYTF. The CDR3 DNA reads TGTGCCAGCAGCTTAGAGGGACACTGGGCCTCGGACTATGGCTACACCTTC.

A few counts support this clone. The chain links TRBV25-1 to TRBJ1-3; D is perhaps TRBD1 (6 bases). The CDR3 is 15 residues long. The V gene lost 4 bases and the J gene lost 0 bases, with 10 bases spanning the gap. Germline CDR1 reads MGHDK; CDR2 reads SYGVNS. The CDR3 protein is CASSVGQTSGNTIYF. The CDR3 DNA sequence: TGTGCCAGCAGTGTCGGACAGACCTCTGGAAACACCATATATTTT. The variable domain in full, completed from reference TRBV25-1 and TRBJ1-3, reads EADIYQTPRYLVIGTGKKITLECSQTMGHDKMYWYQQDPGMELHLIHYSYGVNSTEKGDLSSESTVSRIRTEHFPLTLESARPSHTSQYLCASSVGQTSGNTIYFGEGSWLTVV.

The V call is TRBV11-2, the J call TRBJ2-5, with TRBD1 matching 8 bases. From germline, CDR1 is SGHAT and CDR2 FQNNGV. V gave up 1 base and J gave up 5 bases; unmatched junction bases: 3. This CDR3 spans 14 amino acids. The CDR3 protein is CASSLGQGRETQYF. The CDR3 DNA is TGTGCCAGCAGCTTAGGACAGGGGAGGGAGACCCAGTACTTC.

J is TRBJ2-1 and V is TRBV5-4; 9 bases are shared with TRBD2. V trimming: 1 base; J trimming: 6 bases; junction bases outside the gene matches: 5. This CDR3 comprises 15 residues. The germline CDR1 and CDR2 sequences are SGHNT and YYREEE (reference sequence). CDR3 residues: CASSLKRGDLNEQFF. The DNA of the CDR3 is TGTGCCAGCAGCTTGAAGCGGGGGGACCTCAATGAGCAGTTCTTC. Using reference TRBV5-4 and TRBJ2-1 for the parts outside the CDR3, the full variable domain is ETGVTQSPTHLIKTRGQQVTLRCSSQSGHNTVSWYQQALGQGPQFIFQYYREEENGRGNFPPRFSGLQFPNYSSELNVNALELDDSALYLCASSLKRGDLNEQFFGPGTRLTVL.

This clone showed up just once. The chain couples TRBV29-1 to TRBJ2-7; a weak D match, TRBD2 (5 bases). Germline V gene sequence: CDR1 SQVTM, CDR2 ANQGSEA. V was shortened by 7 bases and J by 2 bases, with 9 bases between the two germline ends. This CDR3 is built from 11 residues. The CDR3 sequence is CSAGITYEQYF. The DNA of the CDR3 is TGCAGCGCCGGGATTACCTACGAGCAGTACTTC.

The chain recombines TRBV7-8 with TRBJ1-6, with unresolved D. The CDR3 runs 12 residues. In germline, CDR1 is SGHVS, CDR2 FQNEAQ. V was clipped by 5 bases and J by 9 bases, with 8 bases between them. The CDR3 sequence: CASSVGSSPLHF. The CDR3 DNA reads TGTGCCAGCAGCGTAGGGAGTTCACCCCTCCACTTT. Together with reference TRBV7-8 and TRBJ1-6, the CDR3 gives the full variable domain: GAGVSQSPRYKVAKRGQDVALRCDPISGHVSLFWYQQALGQGPEFLTYFQNEAQLDKSGLPSDRFFAERPEGSVSTLKIQRTQQEDSAVYLCASSVGSSPLHFGNGTRLTVT.

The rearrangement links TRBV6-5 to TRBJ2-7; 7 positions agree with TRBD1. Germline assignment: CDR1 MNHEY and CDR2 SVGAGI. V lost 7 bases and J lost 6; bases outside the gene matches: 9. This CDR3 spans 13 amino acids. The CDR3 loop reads CASKGRGSIEQYV. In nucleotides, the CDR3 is TGTGCCAGCAAGGGCAGGGGGTCCATCGAGCAGTACGTC.

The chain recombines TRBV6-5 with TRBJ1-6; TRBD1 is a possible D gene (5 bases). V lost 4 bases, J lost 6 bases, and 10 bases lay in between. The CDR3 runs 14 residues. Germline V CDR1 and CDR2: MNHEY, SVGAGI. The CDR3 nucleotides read TGTGCCAGCAGTTCCCGACAGAGTAATTCACCCCTCCACTTT. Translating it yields CASSSRQSNSPLHF.

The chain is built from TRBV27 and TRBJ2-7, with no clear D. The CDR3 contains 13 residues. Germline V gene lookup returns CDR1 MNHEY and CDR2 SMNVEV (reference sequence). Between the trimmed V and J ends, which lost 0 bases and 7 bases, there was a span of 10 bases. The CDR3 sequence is CASSLSPGGEQYV. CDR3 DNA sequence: TGTGCCAGCAGTTTATCGCCAGGTGGAGAGCAGTACGTC.

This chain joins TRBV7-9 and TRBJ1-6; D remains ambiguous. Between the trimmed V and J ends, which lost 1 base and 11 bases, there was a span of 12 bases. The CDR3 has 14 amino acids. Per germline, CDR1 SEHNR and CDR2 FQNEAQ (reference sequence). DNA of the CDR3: TGTGCCAGCAGCTTAGAAAGCGGTGCGACACCCCTCCACTTT. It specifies CASSLESGATPLHF.

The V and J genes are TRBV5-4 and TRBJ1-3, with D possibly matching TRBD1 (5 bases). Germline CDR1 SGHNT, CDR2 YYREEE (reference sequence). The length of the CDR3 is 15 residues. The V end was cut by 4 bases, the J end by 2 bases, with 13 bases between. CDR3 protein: CASSAKGPTGNTIYF. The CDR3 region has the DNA TGTGCCAGCAGCGCGAAGGGGCCCACTGGAAACACCATATATTTT.

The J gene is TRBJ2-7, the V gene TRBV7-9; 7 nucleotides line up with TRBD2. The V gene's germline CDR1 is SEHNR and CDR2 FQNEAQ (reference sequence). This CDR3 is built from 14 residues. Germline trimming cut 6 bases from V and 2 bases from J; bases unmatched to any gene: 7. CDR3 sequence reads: CASSDRGSTYEQYF. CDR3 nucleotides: TGTGCCAGCAGTGACCGCGGGAGTACCTACGAGCAGTACTTC.

CDR3 sequence (DNA): TGTGCCAGCTCCGCCTCGGGCATCGAGGGAGGCTACACCTTC. Translating it yields CASSASGIEGGYTF. V is TRBV18 and J is TRBJ1-2, with no clear D. CDR1 and CDR2 from the germline V gene are KGHSH and LQKENI. The CDR3 contains 14 residues. V was cut by 6 bases and J by 8 bases, with 19 bases left in between.

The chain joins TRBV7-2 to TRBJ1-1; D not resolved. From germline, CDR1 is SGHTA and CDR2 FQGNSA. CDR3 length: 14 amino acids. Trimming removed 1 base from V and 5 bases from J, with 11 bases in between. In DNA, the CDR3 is TGTGCCAGCAGCTTAGGCCCCGGGAGGACTGAAGCTTTCTTT. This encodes CASSLGPGRTEAFF.

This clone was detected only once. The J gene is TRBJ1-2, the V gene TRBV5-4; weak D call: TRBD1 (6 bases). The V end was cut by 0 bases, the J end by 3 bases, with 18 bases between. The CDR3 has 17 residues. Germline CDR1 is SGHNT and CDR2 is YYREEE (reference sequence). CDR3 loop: CASSLGGTGTWYYGYTF. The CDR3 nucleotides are TGTGCCAGCAGCTTGGGGGGTACAGGGACATGGTACTATGGCTACACCTTC.

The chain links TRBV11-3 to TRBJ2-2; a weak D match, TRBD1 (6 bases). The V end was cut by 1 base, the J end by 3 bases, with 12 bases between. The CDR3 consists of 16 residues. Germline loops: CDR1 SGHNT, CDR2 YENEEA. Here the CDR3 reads CASSLGGQGYTGELFF. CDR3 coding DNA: TGTGCCAGCAGCTTAGGCGGCCAGGGGTACACCGGGGAGCTGTTTTTT.